One T cell receptor beta chain is described in this entry. No antigen is known for it. Primers included in the PCR were 60 Vbeta and 13 Jbeta primers. Clones were sequenced by immunoSEQ multiplex PCR, and TCRdb holds only the in-frame ones, with some missing. This sample has 250,000 to 350,000 clones, with 80% found just once. The sample originates from a study of cytomegalovirus exposure and HLA in healthy donors. V lost 1 base and J 7 bases, leaving 17 bases between the germline ends. This CDR3 contains 15 residues. The V gene's germline CDR1 is MDHEN and CDR2 SYDVKM. Study-wide results and caveats: In vitro, a few CMV-associated chains proved specific for CMV antigens.

Nominal health characterized the donors when sampled, though unrecorded immune exposures were likely. Sequencing used PBMCs. The chain uses TRBV28 and TRBJ2-7, with a weak D call TRBD2 (7 bases). This clonotype was obtained from a girl aged 2 to 9 in good health and CMV-seronegative. The DNA of the CDR3 is TGTGCCAGCAGTTTATCGGGCGCGGGGGCGAGGGAGCAGTACTTC. This codes for CASSLSGAGAREQYF. The variable domain in full, with the rest retrieved from reference TRBV28 and TRBJ2-7, is DVKVTQSSRYLVKRTGEKVFLECVQDMDHENMFWYRQDPGLGLRLIYFSYDVKMKEKGDIPEGYSVSREKKERFSLILESASTNQTSMYLCASSLSGAGAREQYFGPGTRLTVT.